This is a list of T cell receptor beta chains from one sample in a study of T cell responses to AZD1222 COVID-19 vaccine. TCRdb's copy holds only in-frame clones and misses some; the assay was immunoSEQ multiplex PCR. The table records roughly 150,000 clones, roughly 82% of them present only once. The source material was peripheral blood, sampled on day 0 of AZD1222 vaccination. The receptors come from an adult in good health. The CDR3 runs from the conserved cysteine through the conserved F or W. Fields, in order: D gene, clone size, J gene, V gene, CDR3 protein, CDR3 DNA. The D gene is left open where the match is weak. Clone size, where shown, is once, few, many, or a class for clones that have expanded.

TRBD1,.,TRBJ1-5,TRBV6-5,CASRPGQGLNQPQHF,TGTGCCAGCAGACCCGGACAGGGGCTTAATCAGCCCCAGCATTTT
TRBD2,.,TRBJ2-7,TRBV5-6,CASSLSGLVGYYF,TGTGCCAGCAGCTTGTCGGGACTAGTCGGCTACTACTTC
TRBD1,.,TRBJ1-2,TRBV7-2,CASSPALVDRVGYTF,TGTGCCAGCAGCCCCGCGCTGGTGGACAGGGTTGGCTACACCTTC
TRBD1,.,TRBJ1-2,TRBV3-1/TRBV3-2,CASSPTWDSNYGYTF,TGTGCCAGCAGCCCTACTTGGGACAGTAACTATGGCTACACCTTC
TRBD1,.,TRBJ1-5,TRBV7-2,CASSTRQGSQPQHF,TGTGCCAGCAGCACCCGACAGGGTAGTCAGCCCCAGCATTTT
.,.,TRBJ1-1,TRBV2,CASGATGPEAFF,TGTGCCAGCGGAGCCACTGGGCCTGAAGCTTTCTTT
.,.,TRBJ2-5,TRBV4-1,CASSQDWTLQETQYF,TGCGCCAGCAGCCAAGACTGGACTCTTCAAGAGACCCAGTACTTC
.,.,TRBJ2-7,TRBV21-1,CASSIPEGRGKRLREQYF,TGTGCCAGCAGCATACCTGAGGGCCGGGGGAAGAGGCTACGCGAGCAGTACTTC
.,.,TRBJ1-4,TRBV2,CASSEAGKGKEKLFF,TGTGCCAGCAGTGAAGCCGGAAAGGGCAAGGAAAAACTGTTTTTT
.,once,TRBJ2-5,TRBV7-9,CASSLARPRMGEETQYF,TGTGCCAGCAGCTTAGCGCGACCCCGAATGGGAGAAGAGACCCAGTACTTC
TRBD1,.,TRBJ1-1,TRBV6-5,CASRARQGGTEAFF,TGTGCCAGCAGGGCCCGACAGGGCGGGACTGAAGCTTTCTTT
.,few,TRBJ1-2,TRBV6-2/TRBV6-3,CASSYTTVYYGYTF,TGTGCCAGCAGTTACACGACAGTATACTATGGCTACACCTTC
.,.,TRBJ2-2,TRBV7-9,CASSPQGISTGELFF,TGTGCCAGCAGCCCCCAGGGGATCTCCACCGGGGAGCTGTTTTTT
.,.,TRBJ1-1,TRBV18,CASVQGTSTEAFF,TGTGCCAGTGTACAGGGAACTAGCACTGAAGCTTTCTTT
.,.,TRBJ2-5,TRBV14,CASSQGWETQYF,TGTGCCAGCAGCCAAGGTTGGGAGACCCAGTACTTC
.,.,TRBJ1-1,TRBV9,CASSPPGAENTEAFF,TGTGCCAGCAGCCCCCCAGGGGCCGAGAACACTGAAGCTTTCTTT
.,.,TRBJ2-5,TRBV18,CASSLGGPGQETQYF,TGTGCCAGCTCACTTGGGGGGCCGGGTCAAGAGACCCAGTACTTC
.,.,TRBJ2-1,TRBV19,CASSLDSFREQFF,TGTGCCAGTAGCCTGGACTCCTTTCGAGAGCAGTTCTTC
.,.,TRBJ1-5,TRBV6-2/TRBV6-3,CASSYSLSAGANQPQHF,TGTGCCAGCAGTTACTCGCTGTCGGCCGGCGCCAATCAGCCCCAGCATTTT
TRBD1,.,TRBJ2-7,TRBV5-1,CASSLAGTGTGEQYF,TGCGCCAGCAGCTTGGCAGGGACAGGGACTGGAGAGCAGTACTTC
.,.,TRBJ1-2,TRBV5-1,CASSPSGDGYTF,TGCGCCAGCAGCCCGAGCGGGGATGGCTACACCTTC
TRBD1,.,TRBJ1-2,TRBV9,CASSVENRGYGYTF,TGTGCCAGCAGCGTAGAAAACAGGGGATATGGCTACACCTTC
.,.,TRBJ2-2,TRBV19,CASGNRNTGELFF,TGTGCCAGTGGGAATCGGAACACCGGGGAGCTGTTTTTT
TRBD1,.,TRBJ1-5,TRBV2,CASSPLTGRGNQPQHF,TGTGCCAGCAGTCCCCTGACAGGGAGGGGCAATCAGCCCCAGCATTTT
.,.,TRBJ1-1,TRBV4-2,CASSPQATNTEAFF,TGTGCCAGCAGCCCTCAGGCTACGAACACTGAAGCTTTCTTT
.,once,TRBJ1-4,TRBV28,CASRPPGGWREKLFF,TGTGCCAGCAGGCCCCCTGGGGGCTGGCGAGAAAAACTGTTTTTT
TRBD1,once,TRBJ2-7,TRBV27,CASSLLGTGNYEQYF,TGTGCCAGCAGTTTACTTGGGACAGGTAACTACGAGCAGTACTTC
.,.,TRBJ2-7,TRBV13,CASSSTLKRGSYEQYF,TGTGCCAGCAGCTCAACTCTAAAACGTGGATCTTACGAGCAGTACTTC
TRBD1,.,TRBJ1-4,TRBV30,CAWRDRGDEKLFF,TGTGCCTGGAGAGACAGGGGAGATGAAAAACTGTTTTTT
TRBD1,few,TRBJ1-6,TRBV3-1/TRBV3-2,CASSLRTGRDSPLHF,TGTGCCAGCAGCCTACGGACAGGGAGGGATTCACCCCTCCACTTT
.,.,TRBJ2-3,TRBV28,CASSRDGSTDTQYF,TGTGCCAGCAGTCGCGACGGTAGCACAGATACGCAGTATTTT
.,.,TRBJ1-1,TRBV9,CASSATDYTEAFF,TGTGCCAGCAGCGCCACAGACTACACTGAAGCTTTCTTT
.,.,TRBJ2-1,TRBV30,CAWTSGTFNEQFF,TGTGCCTGGACATCCGGGACTTTCAATGAGCAGTTCTTC
.,.,TRBJ1-2,TRBV24-1,CATSDRDGANYGYTF,TGTGCCACCAGTGATCGCGACGGCGCTAACTATGGCTACACCTTC
.,once,TRBJ2-1,TRBV28,CASSFLTGLQNEQFF,TGTGCCAGCAGTTTTCTTACGGGACTCCAAAATGAGCAGTTCTTC
.,once,TRBJ1-2,TRBV6-5,CASSYSGISNYGYTF,TGTGCCAGCAGTTATTCGGGCATTTCGAACTATGGCTACACCTTC
TRBD1,.,TRBJ1-2,TRBV5-4,CASSYRDRAQAGYGYTF,TGTGCCAGCAGCTACCGGGACAGGGCCCAAGCAGGCTATGGCTACACCTTC
TRBD1,.,TRBJ1-2,TRBV4-1,CASSQGQLNYGYTF,TGCGCCAGCAGCCAGGGACAGCTTAACTATGGCTACACCTTC
.,few,TRBJ1-2,TRBV2,CASSERTPYGYTF,TGTGCCAGCAGTGAAAGGACCCCCTATGGCTACACCTTC
.,.,TRBJ1-5,TRBV6-5,CASRKSGSNQPQHF,TGTGCCAGCAGGAAGTCAGGGAGCAATCAGCCCCAGCATTTT
.,.,TRBJ1-2,TRBV10-3,CAISSRGDTVYGYTF,TGTGCCATCAGCTCCCGGGGGGACACGGTCTATGGCTACACCTTC
TRBD1,.,TRBJ1-2,TRBV19,CASSQGAQLYGYTF,TGTGCCAGTAGTCAGGGGGCCCAACTCTATGGCTACACCTTC
.,once,TRBJ1-1,TRBV6-5,CASISTNTEAFF,TGTGCCAGTATCAGTACTAACACTGAAGCTTTCTTT
.,.,TRBJ1-5,TRBV9,CASSATLSRNQPQHF,TGTGCCAGCAGCGCTACACTGAGTCGCAATCAGCCCCAGCATTTT
.,.,TRBJ2-7,TRBV5-6,CASSRGTVAYEQYF,TGTGCCAGCAGCCGGGGGACAGTCGCCTACGAGCAGTACTTC
TRBD1,.,TRBJ1-2,TRBV30,CACTGGGGGYGYTF,TGTGCCTGCACTGGGGGAGGGGGCGGCTATGGCTACACCTTC
.,.,TRBJ1-5,TRBV28,CASSPIPGQGTQPQHF,TGTGCCAGCAGTCCGATTCCAGGGCAGGGGACGCAGCCCCAGCATTTT
.,.,TRBJ1-1,TRBV7-9,CASSLDRANEAFF,TGTGCCAGCAGCTTAGACAGGGCGAATGAAGCTTTCTTT
.,.,TRBJ1-5,TRBV2,CASSEDGSNQPQHF,TGTGCCAGCAGCGAAGACGGGAGCAATCAGCCCCAGCATTTT
.,.,TRBJ2-2,TRBV11-2,CASSRRGQGDTGELFF,TGTGCCAGCAGCCGGCGGGGGCAGGGGGACACCGGGGAGCTGTTTTTT
TRBD1,once,TRBJ1-5,TRBV28,CASSRQGKVNQPQHF,TGTGCCAGCAGCCGACAGGGTAAAGTCAATCAGCCCCAGCATTTT
TRBD2,.,TRBJ2-1,TRBV28,CASSSGLAGGFSYNEQFF,TGTGCCAGCAGCTCCGGACTAGCGGGGGGCTTCTCCTACAATGAGCAGTTCTTC
.,.,TRBJ2-3,TRBV12-3/TRBV12-4,CASSSIGVVTQYF,TGTGCCAGCAGTTCAATAGGGGTGGTTACGCAGTATTTT
TRBD1,few,TRBJ1-6,TRBV28,CASQLQGPNSPLHF,TGTGCCAGCCAGTTACAGGGGCCCAATTCACCCCTCCACTTT
.,.,TRBJ2-5,TRBV18,CASSPTRDQETQYF,TGTGCCAGCTCACCGACGCGGGACCAAGAGACCCAGTACTTC